This record covers a single T cell receptor beta chain. Its antigen is unidentified. Since a much larger clone is just one base distant, this may be a read error. Per germline, CDR1 GTSNPN and CDR2 SVGIG (reference sequence). J lost 3 bases, V lost 2 bases, and 8 bases had no gene match. This CDR3 has 15 residues. The data stem from a study of T cells in Graves' hyperthyroidism and ophthalmopathy. Study-wide points: It was a median approximately 7.1 months before onset that the model predicted ophthalmopathy. Blood shared most expanded thyroid clonotypes above 0.001.

The investigators amplified TCR beta CDR3 regions from RNA transcripts. The HTBI primer set drove a first-round RT-PCR of the TCR CDR3. TCRdb fed the multiplex PCR reads into MiXCR, producing one record per CDR3 protein. Found here are approximately 600,000 distinct CDR3 sequences, about 14% of them singletons; the top ten hold 5.5% to 7.5%. Input material: blood. The receptor's source is a young woman with Graves' hyperthyroidism that later progressed to Graves' ophthalmopathy. The rearrangement uses TRBV30 and TRBJ2-7; 9 bases agree with TRBD2. The CDR3 nucleotides are TGTGCCTGGAGTTCAGCGGGAGGCTTTGGCTACGAGCAGTACTTC. As protein: CAWSSAGGFGYEQYF.